A single sample gave rise to the 21 T cell receptor beta chains below, sequenced in a study of vaccination and CD4 T cells after COVID-19. Treatment specified: roughly ten-day PBMC culture with coronavirus spike peptide pools or control peptides (ViraFEST assay). Sequencing of the DNA from cultured CD4+ T cells was carried out with the Oncomine TCR Beta short-read assay. Using its own MiXCR run on the PCR reads, TCRdb lists one record per CDR3 protein. In the table there are 15,000 to 20,000 distinct CDR3 sequences, approximately 50% of which are singletons. The antigens these receptors bind are not known. Specimen: CD4+ T cells from blood, cultured in vitro, collected before SARS-CoV-2 vaccination. These receptors originate from a human donor who had recovered from COVID-19.

CDR3 coding DNA: TGCAGTGCTAGGACAGGGGCTAATGAAAAACTGTTTTTT. Amino acid sequence: CSARTGANEKLFF. This sequence joins TRBV20-1 and TRBJ1-4, with 8 bases fitting TRBD1. Germline loops: CDR1 DFQATT, CDR2 SNEGSKA (reference sequence). Trimming cost V 3 bases and J 3 bases; bases outside gene matches: 0. This CDR3 contains 13 residues.

The J gene is TRBJ1-2, the V gene TRBV20-1; unclear D gene. The V end lost 3 bases, the J end lost 2 bases, and 13 bases lay between the germline ends. The CDR3 is made up of 14 amino acids. From germline, CDR1 is DFQATT and CDR2 SNEGSKA (reference sequence). This CDR3 reads CSASTREANYGYTF. The CDR3, as DNA: TGCAGTGCTAGTACACGCGAGGCCAACTATGGCTACACCTTC.

The V call is TRBV19, the J call TRBJ2-1; TRBD2 is a possible D gene (5 bases). The CDR3 contains 14 residues. V was pared by 4 bases and J by 6 bases, with 13 bases between. CDR1 and CDR2 (germline): LNHDA, SQIVND (reference sequence). The chain's CDR3 is CASSRLLVPNEQFF. The CDR3 DNA sequence: TGTGCCAGTAGTAGACTACTAGTCCCCAATGAGCAGTTCTTC.

The chain couples TRBV30 to TRBJ2-7; 11 bases fit TRBD1. Per germline, CDR1 GTSNPN and CDR2 SVGIG (reference sequence). With V trimmed by 2 bases and J by 4 bases, 4 bases remained unmatched. The CDR3 runs to 14 residues. The CDR3 DNA sequence: TGTGCCTGGAGTCCGGGACAGGGGGGATACGAGCAGTACTTC. Protein: CAWSPGQGGYEQYF. The entire variable domain, with the rest obtained from reference TRBV30 and TRBJ2-7, is as follows: SQTIHQWPATLVQPVGSPLSLECTVEGTSNPNLYWYRQAAGRGLQLLFYSVGIGQISSEVPQNLSASRPQDRQFILSSKKLLLSDSGFYLCAWSPGQGGYEQYFGPGTRLTVT.

This clonotype is labeled as medium-sized. The chain uses TRBV6-1 and TRBJ1-5, with D possibly TRBD1 on 6 matching bases. Germline V lookup: CDR1 MNHNS, CDR2 SASEGT. This CDR3 spans 15 amino acids. V was trimmed by 1 base and J by 7 bases, leaving 14 bases between them. CDR3 nucleotide sequence: TGTGCCAGCAGTGAAGGGACAGAAGGTCACCAGCCCCAGCATTTT. Translation gives CASSEGTEGHQPQHF.

The genes are TRBV6-1 and TRBJ2-3; a possible D gene is TRBD1 (6 bases). Trimming pared 8 bases from V and 3 bases from J, leaving 15 bases between. Looked up from germline, CDR1 is MNHNS and CDR2 is SASEGT. This CDR3 is built from 14 residues. The CDR3 reads CASRKDSFTDTQYF. The CDR3 DNA follows: TGTGCCAGCCGAAAGGACAGTTTTACAGATACGCAGTATTTT.

This clonotype was observed a handful of times. DNA for the CDR3: TGTGCCAGCAGCTTAGGGTCCGAGCCCCAGCATTTT. It codes for CASSLGSEPQHF. The rearrangement uses TRBV7-9 and TRBJ1-5; D remains unclear. The germline V gene has CDR1 SEHNR and CDR2 FQNEAQ (reference sequence). CDR3 length equals 12 residues. V lost 1 base and J 8 bases, leaving 6 bases between the germline ends.

This clonotype was seen just once. V usage is TRBV20-1 and J usage is TRBJ1-1, with D unresolved. CDR3 length equals 11 residues. Germline V gene sequence: CDR1 DFQATT, CDR2 SNEGSKA (reference sequence). The ends were cut back, 3 bases at V and 1 base at J, with 3 bases in the middle. This CDR3 reads CSARGNTEAFF. The CDR3, as DNA: TGCAGTGCTAGGGGGAACACTGAAGCTTTCTTT.

The V and J genes are TRBV20-1 and TRBJ2-3; D might be TRBD1 (5 bases). Germline lookup yields CDR1 DFQATT and CDR2 SNEGSKA (reference sequence). Trimming shortened V by 6 bases and J by 0 bases, and 7 bases separated the two germline ends. The CDR3 contains 12 residues. DNA for the CDR3: TGCAGTGCCTGGACAAGCACAGATACGCAGTATTTT. Translating it yields CSAWTSTDTQYF.

The chain carries TRBV5-4 and TRBJ2-2; possibly TRBD2 for D (5 bases). CDR1 SGHNT and CDR2 YYREEE come from the germline V gene (reference sequence). V was shortened by 0 bases and J by 4 bases, with 13 bases between the two germline ends. CDR3 length: 16 residues. CDR3 loop: CASSLVARTGTGELFF. CDR3 bases: TGTGCCAGCAGCTTGGTAGCGCGGACGGGCACCGGGGAGCTGTTTTTT.

The V gene is TRBV5-5, the J gene TRBJ2-5; 10 bases are a match to TRBD2. Germline loops: CDR1 SGHKS, CDR2 YYEKEE (reference sequence). The CDR3 has 16 amino acids. The J segment lost 5 bases and the V segment lost 0 bases, leaving 7 bases of the junction unmatched. In nucleotides, the CDR3 is TGTGCCAGCAGCTTGGTTAGCGGGGGGTTGACGGAGACCCAGTACTTC. Translated: CASSLVSGGLTETQYF.

This chain connects TRBV20-1 to TRBJ2-1; no reliable D call. The V end lost 6 bases, the J end lost 6 bases, and 15 bases lay between the germline ends. CDR3 size: 13 residues. In germline, CDR1 is DFQATT, CDR2 SNEGSKA (reference sequence). The DNA for the CDR3 is TGCAGTGCGGAGAAGGGTGGCAGCAATGAGCAGTTCTTC. Translating gives CSAEKGGSNEQFF.

The V gene is TRBV7-2, the J gene TRBJ1-5; no definite D call. V was pared by 1 base and J by 5 bases, with 9 bases between. Germline-derived CDR1 and CDR2 are SGHTA and FQGNSA. This CDR3 spans 14 amino acids. The CDR3 reads CASSLDNRDQPQHF. CDR3 coding DNA: TGTGCCAGCAGCTTAGATAATCGGGATCAGCCCCAGCATTTT.

J is TRBJ1-5 and V is TRBV7-9; D gene ambiguous. Germline CDR1 and CDR2: SEHNR and FQNEAQ (reference sequence). V shed 5 bases and J shed 5 bases, with 7 bases lying between them. The CDR3 covers 12 residues. The CDR3 DNA sequence: TGTGCCAGCAGCCGGGCGGATCAGCCCCAGCATTTT. Encoded protein: CASSRADQPQHF.

This clonotype has a handful of counts. This chain joins TRBV2 and TRBJ2-5, with 11 bases aligning to TRBD2. Germline V lookup: CDR1 SNHLY, CDR2 FYNNEI. This CDR3 spans 17 amino acids. V gave up 6 bases and J gave up 5 bases; unmatched junction bases: 14. The CDR3: CASSPDSGGAFRETQYF. CDR3 bases: TGTGCCAGCAGCCCGGATAGCGGGGGGGCGTTTAGGGAGACCCAGTACTTC.

Only a few counts were recorded for this clonotype. V gene TRBV20-1 combines with J gene TRBJ2-5, with 12 bases that match TRBD2. V shed 2 bases and J 4 bases; nucleotides not matched to a gene: 8. The CDR3 has 16 amino acids. CDR1 is DFQATT and CDR2 is SNEGSKA in the germline V gene (reference sequence). For the CDR3, the DNA is TGCAGTGCTAGAACCGCTCTAGCGGGAGGGGGAGAGACCCAGTACTTC. Translating it yields CSARTALAGGGETQYF.

The rearrangement links TRBV27 to TRBJ1-2; a weak D match, TRBD1 (5 bases). The CDR3 length is 13 residues. Trimming cost V 8 bases and J 5 bases, with 15 bases left between them. The V gene's germline CDR1 is MNHEY and CDR2 SMNVEV (reference sequence). The CDR3 protein is CASGGGSFYGYTF. The CDR3, as DNA: TGTGCCAGCGGGGGGGGAAGTTTTTATGGCTACACCTTC.

The chain carries TRBV15 and TRBJ1-4; TRBD1 matches at 7 bases. The V gene's germline CDR1 is LNHNV and CDR2 YYDKDF (reference sequence). The V and J ends lost 2 bases and 7 bases, in that order; junction bases with no gene match: 7. The CDR3 contains 15 residues. CDR3 residues: CATSRTGTASEKLFF. The CDR3 DNA reads as TGTGCCACCAGCAGAACCGGGACAGCGAGTGAAAAACTGTTTTTT.

The chain joins TRBV6-2 or TRBV6-3 to TRBJ2-3, with D unresolved. CDR3 length equals 12 residues. Trimming shortened V by 8 bases and J by 0 bases, and 6 bases separated the two germline ends. Germline V gene sequence: CDR1 MNHEY, CDR2 SVGEGT. CDR3 sequence: CASGQSTDTQYF. CDR3 DNA: TGTGCCAGCGGCCAAAGCACAGATACGCAGTATTTT.

The chain has TRBV6-1 and TRBJ2-2, with D possibly being TRBD1 (5 bases). The CDR3 is 14 residues long. V lost 6 bases, J lost 3 bases, and 11 bases lay in between. Germline V CDR1 and CDR2: MNHNS, SASEGT. The CDR3 sequence is CASSLIGDTGELFF. The CDR3 nucleotides are TGTGCCAGCAGCTTAATAGGGGACACCGGGGAGCTGTTTTTT.

The chain is built from TRBV19 and TRBJ1-5; 9 bases are a match to TRBD1. Losses at the gene ends were 3 bases for V and 3 bases for J; bases not matched to a gene: 21. This CDR3 region has 21 residues. Germline V gene sequence: CDR1 LNHDA, CDR2 SQIVND (reference sequence). The CDR3 bases are TGTGCCAGTAGTATCGGTACAGGACAGGGGCTGGGGGTAGTTGACAATCAGCCCCAGCATTTT. As protein: CASSIGTGQGLGVVDNQPQHF.